Presented here are 29 T cell receptor beta chains from one specimen sequenced in a study of PD-L1 blockade in urothelial cancer. Clones were read by immunoSEQ multiplex PCR, and TCRdb kept only the in-frame ones, dropping some. The table includes 60,000 to 65,000 clones, about 86% detected once. The time point is: pretreatment peripheral blood. Material: PBMCs, obtained around atezolizumab (anti-PD-L1) treatment. The receptor source for this set is a man in his sixties or seventies with urothelial cancer.

The chain couples TRBV5-6 to TRBJ2-3, with no clear D. This CDR3 contains 15 residues. Germline CDR1 is SGHDT and CDR2 is YYEEEE. V was cut by 2 bases and J by 0 bases, with 10 bases left in between. The CDR3 DNA reads as TGTGCCAGCAGCTTATCAGGATCTAGCACAGATACGCAGTATTTT. Translation: CASSLSGSSTDTQYF.

The chain recombines TRBV10-2 with TRBJ1-5; D is uncertain. Trimming removed 5 bases at V and 2 bases at J, with 7 bases between. CDR3 size: 13 residues. Germline V CDR1 and CDR2: WSHSY, SAAADI. The CDR3 region has the DNA TGCGCCAGCAGTACAGACGGCAATCAGCCCCAGCATTTT. This sequence encodes CASSTDGNQPQHF.

The chain has TRBV4-1 and TRBJ2-5, with 7 bases fitting TRBD1. Germline V lookup: CDR1 MGHRA, CDR2 YSYEKL. Losses at the gene ends were 0 bases for V and 4 bases for J; bases not matched to a gene: 11. CDR3 size: 17 residues. CDR3 nucleotides: TGCGCCAGCAGCCAAGAAGGGGGCCTAGTGGGACGAGAGACCCAGTACTTC. Protein sequence: CASSQEGGLVGRETQYF.

The chain links TRBV2 to TRBJ2-3, with D possibly TRBD1 on 6 matching bases. The V end lost 9 bases, the J end lost 4 bases, and 17 bases lay between the germline ends. The CDR3 length is 14 residues. From germline, CDR1 is SNHLY and CDR2 FYNNEI. As DNA, the CDR3 is TGTGCCAGTACAACAGGGATGGGGGCAGATACGCAGTATTTT. Translating it yields CASTTGMGADTQYF.

The chain joins TRBV5-1 to TRBJ2-2; 7 bases are shared with TRBD1. The junction had 7 bases not matched to a gene; V was cut back by 4 bases and J by 4 bases. The germline CDR1 and CDR2 sequences are SGHRS and YFSETQ. The length of the CDR3 is 15 residues. The CDR3 bases are TGCGCCAGCAGCCCGGGACAGACGACCACCGGGGAGCTGTTTTTT. It translates to CASSPGQTTTGELFF.

The rearrangement links TRBV7-9 to TRBJ1-2; D remains ambiguous. The CDR3 runs 12 residues. Germline CDR1 is SEHNR and CDR2 is FQNEAQ (reference sequence). V lost 5 bases and J lost 5, with 9 bases in between. The CDR3 DNA reads TGTGCCAGCAGCCCCGCGAATTATGGCTACACCTTC. Its translation is CASSPANYGYTF.

The V and J genes are TRBV10-3 and TRBJ2-7, with a weak D call TRBD2 (6 bases). Trimming removed 0 bases at V and 1 base at J, with 13 bases between. Germline V CDR1 and CDR2: ENHRY, SYGVKD. This CDR3 is 16 amino acids long. CDR3 nucleotide sequence: TGTGCCATCAGTGAGTCGTCATCCAGCGGGTCCTACGAGCAGTACTTC. Translating gives CAISESSSSGSYEQYF.

The V call is TRBV19, the J call TRBJ2-3, with D hard to call. The CDR3 contains 14 residues. Germline lookup yields CDR1 LNHDA and CDR2 SQIVND (reference sequence). V was clipped by 3 bases and J by 0 bases, with 7 bases between them. The CDR3, as DNA: TGTGCCAGTAGTATTAATCCTAGCACAGATACGCAGTATTTT. As protein: CASSINPSTDTQYF. Full variable domain (rest looked up from reference TRBV19 and TRBJ2-3): DGGITQSPKYLFRKEGQNVTLSCEQNLNHDAMYWYRQDPGQGLRLIYYSQIVNDFQKGDIAEGYSVSREKKESFPLTVTSAQKNPTAFYLCASSINPSTDTQYFGPGTRLTVL.

The CDR3 nucleotides read TGTGCCAGCTCACCAGGACTAGCGGGAGAGTTCGAGCAGTACTTC. Amino acid sequence: CASSPGLAGEFEQYF. The rearrangement links TRBV18 to TRBJ2-7; 13 bases are shared with TRBD2. This CDR3 is built from 15 residues. Germline CDR1 reads KGHSH; CDR2 reads LQKENI. V was clipped by 2 bases and J by 6 bases; unmatched bases: 4.

The CDR3 loop reads CASSSSGTSTDTQYF. CDR3 bases: TGTGCCAGCAGCTCTTCCGGGACTAGCACAGATACGCAGTATTTT. The chain links TRBV7-9 to TRBJ2-3, with D tentatively TRBD2 (6 bases). The ends were cut back, 4 bases at V and 0 bases at J, with 11 bases in the middle. Germline assignment: CDR1 SEHNR and CDR2 FQNEAQ (reference sequence). This CDR3 region has 15 residues.

V usage is TRBV28 and J usage is TRBJ1-5; TRBD1 matches at 9 bases. The CDR3 runs 13 residues. The V segment lost 10 bases and the J segment 5 bases; nucleotides outside the gene matches: 6. Germline values: CDR1 MDHEN, CDR2 SYDVKM. The CDR3 DNA sequence: TGTGCCACCCAGGGACAGGGCCATCAGCCCCAGCATTTT. Amino acid sequence: CATQGQGHQPQHF.

The rearrangement joins TRBV29-1 to TRBJ2-7; 12 nucleotides line up with TRBD2. Germline V gene data show CDR1 as SQVTM and CDR2 as ANQGSEA. The CDR3 totals 15 residues. V lost 8 bases to trimming and J lost 7 bases; unmatched junction nucleotides: 15. The DNA for the CDR3 is TGCAGCTTCGAAGACTGGACTAGCGGGATGGGGGAGCAGTACTTC. Amino acid sequence: CSFEDWTSGMGEQYF.

With regard to this clone: Other DNA sequences in this specimen translate into the identical CDR3. This chain links TRBV9 with TRBJ1-1, with 9 bases lining up with TRBD1. V lost 0 bases to trimming and J lost 4 bases; unmatched junction nucleotides: 4. The CDR3 has 15 amino acids. CDR1 SGDLS and CDR2 YYNGEE come from the germline V gene. The CDR3 protein is CASSVGGQGFTEAFF. CDR3 DNA sequence: TGTGCCAGCAGCGTAGGAGGACAGGGGTTCACTGAAGCTTTCTTT.

The chain couples TRBV6-1 to TRBJ2-7; 8 bases match TRBD2. V lost 7 bases to trimming and J lost 6 bases; unmatched junction nucleotides: 11. Germline-derived CDR1 and CDR2 are MNHNS and SASEGT. The CDR3 runs to 14 residues. The CDR3 here is CASTAGTSLLEQYF. CDR3 DNA sequence: TGTGCCAGCACCGCGGGGACTAGTCTGCTCGAGCAGTACTTC.

Regarding this clone: The sample holds other DNA sequences that translate to the same CDR3. The chain uses TRBV29-1 and TRBJ1-4; 9 bases fit TRBD1. Germline values: CDR1 SQVTM, CDR2 ANQGSEA. The CDR3 sequence is 12 residues long. The V segment lost 8 bases and the J segment 7 bases; nucleotides outside the gene matches: 5. The chain's CDR3 is CSIQGAFEKLFF. DNA for the CDR3: TGCAGCATACAGGGGGCGTTTGAAAAACTGTTTTTT.

This chain joins TRBV7-9 and TRBJ1-4, with 7 bases identical to TRBD1. Unmatched junction bases numbered 6, after V lost 3 bases and J lost 8 bases. The CDR3 is made up of 14 amino acids. Germline V lookup: CDR1 SEHNR, CDR2 FQNEAQ (reference sequence). CDR3 sequence: CASSLATGAEKLFF. CDR3 nucleotide sequence: TGTGCCAGCAGCTTGGCCACAGGGGCGGAAAAACTGTTTTTT.

V gene TRBV5-4 combines with J gene TRBJ2-4, with 11 nucleotides matching TRBD1. Germline V gene lookup returns CDR1 SGHNT and CDR2 YYREEE (reference sequence). J gave up 3 bases and V 4 bases, and 6 bases lay outside the gene matches. There are 16 residues in the CDR3. CDR3 in amino acids: CASSEGTGGLKNIQYF. For the CDR3, the DNA is TGTGCCAGCAGCGAAGGGACAGGGGGACTCAAAAACATTCAGTACTTC.

The V gene is TRBV18, the J gene TRBJ2-1; perhaps TRBD2 as D (5 bases). Germline CDR1 and CDR2: KGHSH and LQKENI. V lost 3 bases and J 9 bases, leaving 18 bases between the germline ends. This CDR3 has 15 residues. The CDR3 sequence is CASSPQDPGSGEQFF. The CDR3 coding sequence is TGTGCCAGCTCACCCCAGGATCCGGGGTCTGGTGAGCAGTTCTTC.

The chain uses TRBV19 and TRBJ2-5, with 9 bases fitting TRBD1. This CDR3 region has 13 residues. Germline V gene lookup returns CDR1 LNHDA and CDR2 SQIVND (reference sequence). V gave up 4 bases and J gave up 3 bases; unmatched junction bases: 0. The chain's CDR3 is CASSRTGEETQYF. The CDR3 DNA reads TGTGCCAGTAGTAGGACAGGGGAAGAGACCCAGTACTTC.

The V and J genes are TRBV11-3 and TRBJ2-1, with TRBD2 identical over 9 bases. This CDR3 is built from 13 residues. V gave up 3 bases and J gave up 9 bases; unmatched junction bases: 3. Germline CDR1 and CDR2: SGHNT and YENEEA. CDR3 nucleotides: TGTGCCAGCAGCTTCAGTAGCGGGAGTGAGCAGTTCTTC. As protein: CASSFSSGSEQFF. The complete variable domain, with remaining parts taken from reference TRBV11-3 and TRBJ2-1, reads EAGVVQSPRYKIIEKKQPVAFWCNPISGHNTLYWYLQNLGQGPELLIRYENEEAVDDSQLPKDRFSAERLKGVDSTLKIQPAELGDSAVYLCASSFSSGSEQFFGPGTRLTVL.

The chain's CDR3 is CASSRQVNTEAFF. As DNA, the CDR3 is TGTGCCAGTAGTAGACAGGTTAACACTGAAGCTTTCTTT. The chain carries TRBV19 and TRBJ1-1, with D perhaps TRBD1 (6 bases). Trimming cost V 4 bases and J 2 bases, with 8 bases left between them. This CDR3 has 13 residues. Germline CDR1 is LNHDA and CDR2 is SQIVND (reference sequence).

This sequence joins TRBV5-1 and TRBJ1-1; 10 bases align to TRBD1. The CDR3 sequence is 16 residues long. CDR1 and CDR2 (germline): SGHRS, YFSETQ. V was pared by 4 bases and J by 1 base, with 7 bases of the junction left unmatched. The CDR3 nucleotides are TGCGCCAGCAGCCGGGACAGGGGAGTGGGGAACACTGAAGCTTTCTTT. This sequence encodes CASSRDRGVGNTEAFF.

V is TRBV19 and J is TRBJ2-1; 8 nucleotides align to TRBD2. The CDR3 spans 14 residues. In germline, CDR1 is LNHDA, CDR2 SQIVND (reference sequence). The ends lost 3 bases at V and 8 bases at J; junction bases unmatched: 6. The CDR3 loop reads CASSISGSNYEQFF. CDR3 nucleotides: TGTGCCAGTAGTATCAGCGGGAGTAACTATGAGCAGTTCTTC.

The chain couples TRBV11-2 to TRBJ2-3; 13 nucleotides line up with TRBD2. Trimming removed 5 bases from V and 7 bases from J; junction bases left unmatched: 6. Germline V gene data show CDR1 as SGHAT and CDR2 as FQNNGV. The CDR3 is 15 residues long. The CDR3 reads CASSEGLAGVYTQYF. CDR3 DNA: TGTGCCAGCAGCGAAGGACTAGCGGGAGTGTATACGCAGTATTTT.

The gene calls are TRBV28 and TRBJ2-2, with 9 bases aligning to TRBD1. The trim removed 6 bases at V and 2 bases at J, leaving 1 base unmatched. The germline gives CDR1 MDHEN, CDR2 SYDVKM. The CDR3 is 14 amino acids. This chain's CDR3 is CASRDRGNTGELFF. CDR3 nucleotides: TGTGCCAGCAGGGACAGGGGTAACACCGGGGAGCTGTTTTTT.

This chain uses TRBV6-1 with TRBJ1-5; perhaps TRBD1 as D (5 bases). Deletions cut 1 base from V and 7 bases from J, with 11 bases between. Germline V gives CDR1 MNHNS, CDR2 SASEGT. This CDR3 region has 14 residues. DNA of the CDR3: TGTGCCAGCAGTGAAGTCGGGGGTTCGCAGCCCCAGCATTTT. Its translation is CASSEVGGSQPQHF.

This clone was counted between two and nine times. V usage is TRBV2 and J usage is TRBJ1-5; D is ambiguous. This CDR3 has 13 residues. Germline V CDR1 and CDR2: SNHLY, FYNNEI. The V gene lost 5 bases and the J gene lost 6 bases, with 11 bases spanning the gap. CDR3 loop: CASSKGGSQPQHF. The CDR3, as DNA: TGTGCCAGCAGTAAGGGAGGGTCTCAGCCCCAGCATTTT. Full variable domain (outside the CDR3, taken from reference TRBV2 and TRBJ1-5): EPEVTQTPSHQVTQMGQEVILRCVPISNHLYFYWYRQILGQKVEFLVSFYNNEISEKSEIFDDQFSVERPDGSNFTLKIRSTKLEDSAMYFCASSKGGSQPQHFGDGTRLSIL.

This chain uses TRBV28 with TRBJ2-7; D call uncertain. The CDR3 is 12 residues long. The V end was cut by 2 bases, the J end by 6 bases, with 8 bases between. The germline V gene encodes CDR1 MDHEN and CDR2 SYDVKM. CDR3 DNA: TGTGCCAGCAGTTTAACGGAGAGCGAGCAGTACTTC. Translation: CASSLTESEQYF. Together with reference TRBV28 and TRBJ2-7, the CDR3 gives the full variable domain: DVKVTQSSRYLVKRTGEKVFLECVQDMDHENMFWYRQDPGLGLRLIYFSYDVKMKEKGDIPEGYSVSREKKERFSLILESASTNQTSMYLCASSLTESEQYFGPGTRLTVT.

The V gene is TRBV10-1, the J gene TRBJ1-1; D unclear. V dropped 0 bases and J dropped 5 bases, with 10 bases sitting between them. Germline-derived CDR1 and CDR2 are WNHNN and SYGVQD (reference sequence). This CDR3 contains 14 residues. As DNA, the CDR3 is TGCGCCAGCAGTGAGTCGGTGGGGAGTACTGAAGCTTTCTTT. Translating gives CASSESVGSTEAFF.